Each of the 24 T cell receptor beta chains below was sequenced from the same sample in a study of somatic mutations in cytotoxic T cells in rheumatoid arthritis. Data came from immunoSEQ multiplex PCR; TCRdb stores just in-frame clones and leaves some out. Found here are approximately 5,000 clones, roughly three quarters of them singletons; the top ten hold around 40%. The sequenced sample consisted of CD8+ T cells sorted from blood. Every receptor here comes from a man between 65 and 80 years old with rheumatoid arthritis.

CDR3 sequence: CASSVVGAGGPMDEQYF. The CDR3 DNA reads as TGTGCCAGCAGCGTAGTCGGAGCGGGAGGGCCCATGGACGAGCAGTACTTC. The chain combines TRBV9 with TRBJ2-7; the match to TRBD2 covers 10 bases. V was clipped by 0 bases and J by 5 bases; unmatched bases: 11. Germline loops: CDR1 SGDLS, CDR2 YYNGEE. The CDR3 covers 17 residues. The variable domain in full, completed from reference TRBV9 and TRBJ2-7, reads DSGVTQTPKHLITATGQRVTLRCSPRSGDLSVYWYQQSLDQGLQFLIQYYNGEERAKGNILERFSAQQFPDLHSELNLSSLELGDSALYFCASSVVGAGGPMDEQYFGPGTRLTVT.

The rearrangement links TRBV11-2 to TRBJ2-1, with a weak D call TRBD1 (6 bases). This CDR3 region has 13 residues. Germline CDR1 reads SGHAT; CDR2 reads FQNNGV. Trimming pared 7 bases from V and 1 base from J, leaving 8 bases between. CDR3 residues: CASITGSYNEQFF. CDR3 nucleotides: TGTGCCAGCATCACAGGGTCCTACAATGAGCAGTTCTTC.

The chain is built from TRBV30 and TRBJ1-2; 10 positions agree with TRBD1. The CDR3 extends over 14 amino acids. Germline CDR1 GTSNPN, CDR2 SVGIG (reference sequence). V was pared by 5 bases and J by 6 bases, with 9 bases of the junction left unmatched. CDR3 nucleotide sequence: TGTGCCTGGGCCTCCGGGACAGGGGCTCATGGCTACACCTTC. Protein product: CAWASGTGAHGYTF.

V usage is TRBV27 and J usage is TRBJ1-2, with 7 bases that match TRBD1. V lost 4 bases to trimming and J lost 6 bases; unmatched junction nucleotides: 8. CDR1 MNHEY and CDR2 SMNVEV come from the germline V gene (reference sequence). The CDR3 consists of 14 residues. This chain's CDR3 is CASSSKQGIDGYTF. In nucleotides, the CDR3 is TGTGCCAGCAGTTCTAAACAGGGGATCGATGGCTACACCTTC.

The chain recombines TRBV13 with TRBJ2-3; 12 bases match TRBD2. Germline V gene data show CDR1 as PRHDT and CDR2 as FYEKMQ (reference sequence). The length of the CDR3 is 16 residues. Trimming took 4 bases from V and 3 from J; bases not matched to a gene: 5. The CDR3: CASSSLAGGRTDTQYF. DNA for the CDR3: TGTGCCAGCAGCTCGCTAGCGGGGGGGAGGACAGATACGCAGTATTTT.

This CDR3 is CASSLGYGRAYEQYF. The CDR3 DNA reads as TGTGCCAGCAGCTTAGGATACGGGAGGGCCTACGAGCAGTACTTC. The V call is TRBV7-9, the J call TRBJ2-7; 8 nucleotides align to TRBD2. V was clipped by 1 base and J by 2 bases; unmatched bases: 4. There are 15 residues in the CDR3. CDR1 is SEHNR and CDR2 is FQNEAQ in the germline V gene (reference sequence).

This clone turned up a few times. The chain is built from TRBV29-1 and TRBJ2-6, with TRBD1 matching 7 bases. Germline CDR1 and CDR2: SQVTM and ANQGSEA. This CDR3 spans 15 amino acids. Trimming cost V 7 bases and J 3 bases; bases outside gene matches: 9. CDR3: CSARDRDNGANVLTF. Written as DNA, the CDR3 is TGCAGCGCTAGAGACAGGGACAATGGGGCCAACGTCCTGACTTTC.

The V call is TRBV14, the J call TRBJ1-2; TRBD1 matches 9 bases. J was trimmed by 4 bases and V by 0 bases; bases with no gene match: 3. Germline loops: CDR1 SGHDN, CDR2 FVKESK. The CDR3 is made up of 15 amino acids. CDR3 coding DNA: TGTGCCAGCAGCCAAGAAGGGACAGGGTTCTATGGCTACACCTTC. Protein product: CASSQEGTGFYGYTF. Full variable domain (rest looked up from reference TRBV14 and TRBJ1-2): EAGVTQFPSHSVIEKGQTVTLRCDPISGHDNLYWYRRVMGKEIKFLLHFVKESKQDESGMPNNRFLAERTGGTYSTLKVQPAELEDSGVYFCASSQEGTGFYGYTFGSGTRLTVV.

The rearrangement links TRBV27 to TRBJ2-5; possibly TRBD2 for D (7 bases). This CDR3 comprises 15 residues. The V gene's germline CDR1 is MNHEY and CDR2 SMNVEV (reference sequence). V lost 2 bases and J 5 bases, leaving 15 bases between the germline ends. The CDR3 loop is CASSLEGGPGETQYF. The CDR3 nucleotides read TGTGCCAGCAGTTTAGAGGGGGGGCCTGGGGAGACCCAGTACTTC.

This chain uses TRBV13 with TRBJ2-7; 13 bases fit TRBD2. V was pared by 5 bases and J by 2 bases, with 3 bases of the junction left unmatched. CDR1 and CDR2 from the germline V gene are PRHDT and FYEKMQ (reference sequence). The CDR3 is made up of 15 amino acids. CDR3 residues: CASSVGTSGTYEQYF. The CDR3 nucleotides are TGTGCCAGCAGCGTGGGGACTAGCGGGACCTACGAGCAGTACTTC.

The chain uses TRBV5-4 and TRBJ2-7; 10 bases match TRBD1. This CDR3 contains 15 residues. After removal of 0 bases from V and 2 bases from J, the junction contained 2 bases not matched to a gene. Germline-derived CDR1 and CDR2 are SGHNT and YYREEE (reference sequence). This CDR3 is CASSLVGTGAYEQYF. DNA of the CDR3: TGTGCCAGCAGCTTGGTGGGGACAGGGGCCTACGAGCAGTACTTC.

The J gene is TRBJ2-5, the V gene TRBV25-1, with D possibly TRBD2 on 5 matching bases. V gave up 11 bases and J gave up 7 bases, with 14 bases separating them. The germline CDR1 and CDR2 sequences are MGHDK and SYGVNS. There are 11 residues in the CDR3. This chain's CDR3 is CAAEVGMTQYF. Here the CDR3 DNA reads TGTGCCGCGGAGGTCGGGATGACCCAGTACTTC.

The rearrangement uses TRBV7-9 and TRBJ2-4; TRBD2 might be the D (6 bases). V lost 5 bases, J lost 0 bases, and 11 bases lay in between. The length of the CDR3 is 15 residues. Germline V gene data show CDR1 as SEHNR and CDR2 as FQNEAQ (reference sequence). For the CDR3, the DNA is TGTGCCAGCAGCCAGCCGGGGGTAGCCAAAAACATTCAGTACTTC. Encoded protein: CASSQPGVAKNIQYF.

The rearrangement uses TRBV10-3 and TRBJ1-4; the match to TRBD1 covers 11 bases. CDR3 length: 17 residues. From germline, CDR1 is ENHRY and CDR2 SYGVKD. V was clipped by 3 bases and J by 3 bases; unmatched bases: 6. The CDR3 DNA follows: TGTGCCATCAGTGACGGGACAGGGGGTCTGGCTAATGAAAAACTGTTTTTT. Residues: CAISDGTGGLANEKLFF.

V and J are TRBV7-6 and TRBJ2-5; tentative D call: TRBD1 (6 bases). The J call may be wrong; the DNA end is better matched by TRBJ2-7. CDR1 and CDR2 (germline): SGHVS, FNYEAQ. This CDR3 has 13 amino acids. In nucleotides, the CDR3 is TGTGCCAGCAGCCCAGGGGCCTCCTACGAGCAGTACTTC. It specifies CASSPGASYEQYF.

This rearrangement joins TRBV27 to TRBJ2-2; no reliable D call. Per the germline V gene, CDR1 is MNHEY and CDR2 is SMNVEV (reference sequence). There are 14 residues in the CDR3. The ends were cut back, 2 bases at V and 4 bases at J, with 8 bases in the middle. CDR3 protein: CASSLAVLTGELFF. The CDR3 DNA follows: TGTGCCAGCAGTTTAGCGGTCCTCACCGGGGAGCTGTTTTTT.

This clone was seen a single time. The rearrangement links TRBV27 to TRBJ1-6; maybe TRBD1 (5 bases). CDR3 length equals 15 residues. CDR1 and CDR2 from the germline V gene are MNHEY and SMNVEV (reference sequence). Trimming pared 6 bases from V and 10 bases from J, leaving 19 bases between. CDR3 protein: CASSPMSGGKSPLHF. For the CDR3, the DNA is TGTGCCAGCAGCCCCATGTCCGGGGGGAAGTCACCCCTCCACTTT.

This clone was counted once. This rearrangement joins TRBV5-4 to TRBJ2-7; 10 nucleotides align to TRBD2. Trimming at V came to 2 bases and at J to 5 bases, leaving 4 bases not matched to a gene. The CDR3 consists of 14 residues. The germline V gene has CDR1 SGHNT and CDR2 YYREEE (reference sequence). CDR3 DNA: TGTGCCAGCAGCTTACAGGGGACTAGCGACGAGCAGTACTTC. Amino acids: CASSLQGTSDEQYF.

The V gene is TRBV4-1, the J gene TRBJ2-5; maybe TRBD1 (5 bases). The J call may be incorrect, as the DNA end agrees better with TRBJ2-7. Germline loops: CDR1 MGHRA, CDR2 YSYEKL. The CDR3 spans 15 residues. As DNA, the CDR3 is TGCGCCAGCAGCCAAGCTCACAGACAGACCTACGAGCAGTACTTC. This translates into CASSQAHRQTYEQYF.

This clone was detected only a few times. This chain joins TRBV9 and TRBJ2-1; the D gene is possibly TRBD2 (5 bases). V lost 4 bases to trimming and J lost 6 bases, with 8 bases between them. The CDR3 runs to 12 residues. CDR1 SGDLS and CDR2 YYNGEE come from the germline V gene. CDR3 loop: CASSPDSNEQFF. The CDR3 nucleotides read TGTGCCAGCAGCCCGGACTCCAATGAGCAGTTCTTC.

The chain has TRBV7-9 and TRBJ2-7, with 9 bases aligning to TRBD1. Germline CDR1 SEHNR, CDR2 FQNEAQ (reference sequence). With 5 bases clipped from V and 5 bases from J, the junction kept 7 bases outside the gene matches. This CDR3 contains 14 residues. CDR3 residues: CASSVGTGWDEQYF. For the CDR3, the DNA is TGTGCCAGCAGCGTTGGGACAGGGTGGGACGAGCAGTACTTC.

A note on this clone: This specimen includes other DNA sequences encoding the same CDR3. This rearrangement joins TRBV5-1 to TRBJ2-3; 11 nucleotides line up with TRBD2. V gave up 0 bases and J gave up 2 bases; unmatched junction bases: 2. CDR1 and CDR2 (germline): SGHRS, YFSETQ. CDR3 length equals 16 residues. CDR3 amino acids: CASSLGLAGTTDTQYF. CDR3 nucleotides: TGCGCCAGCAGCTTGGGACTAGCGGGAACCACAGATACGCAGTATTTT.

This clone was picked up a small number of times. The chain recombines TRBV5-6 with TRBJ1-1, with D unclear. The length of the CDR3 is 13 residues. The V and J ends lost 1 base and 3 bases respectively, with 7 bases between them. Germline CDR1 is SGHDT and CDR2 is YYEEEE. The DNA for the CDR3 is TGTGCCAGCAGCTTGCGGGAATACACTGAAGCTTTCTTT. Encoded protein: CASSLREYTEAFF. Together with reference TRBV5-6 and TRBJ1-1, the CDR3 gives the full variable domain: DAGVTQSPTHLIKTRGQQVTLRCSPKSGHDTVSWYQQALGQGPQFIFQYYEEEERQRGNFPDRFSGHQFPNYSSELNVNALLLGDSALYLCASSLREYTEAFFGQGTRLTVV.

The rearrangement links TRBV28 to TRBJ1-5; tentative D call: TRBD1 (5 bases). Germline V gene lookup returns CDR1 MDHEN and CDR2 SYDVKM. This CDR3 contains 14 residues. V shed 3 bases and J shed 6 bases, with 12 bases lying between them. Here the CDR3 reads CASSFVGVGQPQHF. The CDR3 DNA follows: TGTGCCAGCAGTTTTGTAGGGGTGGGTCAGCCCCAGCATTTT.